This TCR beta chain emerged from a study of T cells in Graves' hyperthyroidism and ophthalmopathy. Per germline, CDR1 DFQATT and CDR2 SNEGSKA (reference sequence). CDR3 length: 15 residues. The ends were cut back, 3 bases at V and 2 bases at J, with 16 bases in the middle. This clonotype was seen repeatedly, ten times or more. RNA transcripts were the template for amplifying TCR beta CDR3 regions. A first-round RT-PCR of the TCR CDR3 used the HTBI primer set. Using its own MiXCR run on the multiplex PCR reads, TCRdb lists one record per CDR3 protein. The table has roughly 180,000 distinct CDR3 sequences, less than 10% seen once.

The chain carries TRBV20-1 and TRBJ2-5, with D maybe TRBD1 (6 bases). Sample: blood. The TCR sequence derives from a woman aged 18 to 35 with Graves' hyperthyroidism that later progressed to Graves' ophthalmopathy. CDR3: CSASLGGHKQETQYF. The DNA of the CDR3 is TGCAGTGCTAGTCTAGGGGGACATAAACAAGAGACCCAGTACTTC.